This T cell receptor beta chain was recorded in a study of shared clonotypes between healthy human individuals (dated by TCRdb to the early 2020s). About the investigation overall: A couple of women and a few men aged 18 to 49 years were included in the cohort. To estimate repertoire size and how much clonotypes are shared between individuals, the study performed deep sequencing of blood TCR repertoires from about five healthy adults. Different laboratories and diverse techniques were used to prepare libraries and sequence TCR repertoires, to increase sequencing depth and limit assay-specific biases. Each donor's leukapheresis produced roughly between roughly 0.85 and 9.5 billion PBMCs.

The CDR3 starts with the cysteine, ends with the phenylalanine, and has 15 residues. Here the CDR3 DNA is all that survives: 45 bases in frame from base 1. From the germline V gene, CDR1 is LGHNA and CDR2 is YNFKEQ. As regards this clone: Its antigen remains unidentified. No quality values exist for individual bases; no much larger clone is one base distant.

Broad study findings and their caveats: Because the study included only a small number of donors, the genetic and exposure-history diversity represented was limited. Sampling was restricted to blood, and TCR repertoires in tissues likely differ from the TCR repertoires found in blood. Pairwise subsampling indicated that sequencing depth was expected to affect the degree of clonotype sharing among donors.

Using the deep immunoSEQ assay, TCR CDR3 regions were amplified from genomic DNA by multiplex PCR. For each cell subset, the extracted genomic DNA was distributed evenly across all wells of several immunoSEQ 96-well plates, and each plate served as one replicate. For unsorted PBMC, around 310 ng of genomic DNA, equivalent to about 32,000 T cell genomes, went into each replicate PCR. Genomic DNA from unsorted PBMC was sequenced over ten immunoSEQ deep assay plates. The purified libraries were quantified using a Qubit 3.0 fluorometer, sized with a Bioanalyzer 2100, and then quantified again using the KAPA Library Quantification kit. Every immunoSEQ 96-well plate was sequenced on a dedicated single-read 150-cycle Illumina NextSeq 550 flow cell. As for how the authors treated the data: Because the immunoSEQ output held only junctional sequences and lacked quality scores, the filtering could not match the filtering applied to full-length reads. To assign V/J genes and CDR3, sequences were annotated using PyIR, a Python wrapper for IgBLAST v1.9, with IMGT germline references. Any read was removed if the V/J assignment was weak (E-value above 1e-6), the CDR3 was missing, or the read contained stop codons, out-of-frame junctions, or ambiguous translated residues. V3J clonotypes were defined as sequences sharing an identical inferred V gene, J gene, and CDR3 amino acid sequence. The percentage overlap between two repertoires was calculated by dividing the number of shared unique clonotypes by the size of the smaller repertoire. Three approaches were used to assess repertoire richness: RTK rarefaction, the Chao1 estimator, and Recon v2.1 estimates of unobserved clonotypes. Sourced from immuneACCESS, this table was stored by TCRdb with only in-frame sequences that have V and J called. A share of the clones is absent; for the studies checked, an unresolved V gene accounts for under half, and the remainder has no known explanation. That table furnishes V, J and clone size, whereas the DNA furnished D and trimming. The sample records approximately 500,000 clones, 81% of which are singletons. The ten largest make up roughly an eighth of the sample.

The donors were healthy, HIV-negative adults who had no recently reported acute infections or vaccinations. All donors were Caucasian adults living in Nashville, Tennessee, USA. For unsorted samples, around 85 million PBMCs were counted, and genomic DNA was extracted using the QIAamp DNA Blood Mini kit. Blood was collected by leukapheresis, and PBMCs were isolated by Ficoll-Histopaque density gradient centrifugation and then cryopreserved in liquid nitrogen vapor phase. The clonotype comes from a woman in her 40s in good health. Some clones in this sample may be carry-over from other donors' samples. Sequenced input: PBMCs. Rearrangement joined TRBV4-2 to TRBJ2-2, with TRBD2 identical over 11 junction bases. The nucleotide sequence is TGTGCAGCCGAAATCGCTAGCGGGAGGACCGGGGAGCTGTTTTTT. It translates to CAAEIASGRTGELFF.